The 5 T cell receptor beta chains in this list originate from one sample, sequenced in a study of blood T cells in healthy people across ages. With a J-beta primer mix and a sample-barcoded 5' primer, a second PCR ran about 7 to 12 cycles. TCRdb re-analysed the 5' RACE reads in MiXCR, keeping a single row per CDR3 protein. The sample holds roughly 900,000 distinct CDR3 sequences, around 26% seen once. The specimen was blood. The receptor set was obtained from a woman at least 80 years old in good health.

This clonotype has only a few counts. V is TRBV5-1 and J is TRBJ1-6; 8 bases line up with TRBD1. CDR3 length: 15 residues. Germline V CDR1 and CDR2: SGHRS, YFSETQ. The V segment lost 4 bases and the J segment 7 bases; nucleotides outside the gene matches: 7. The CDR3 reads CASSEGQGGNSPLHF. CDR3 bases: TGCGCCAGCAGCGAAGGACAGGGAGGGAATTCACCCCTCCACTTT.

This clonotype has only a few counts. The CDR3 is CSASTSGANTGELFF. In DNA, the CDR3 is TGCAGTGCTTCTACTAGCGGGGCGAACACCGGGGAGCTGTTTTTT. V usage is TRBV20-1 and J usage is TRBJ2-2; 10 bases are a match to TRBD2. CDR3 length: 15 amino acids. The V segment lost 5 bases and the J segment 0 bases; nucleotides outside the gene matches: 3. Germline V gene data show CDR1 as DFQATT and CDR2 as SNEGSKA (reference sequence).

This clonotype was seen at least ten times. The J gene is TRBJ2-5, the V gene TRBV3-1, with D maybe TRBD2 (5 bases). Germline V lookup: CDR1 LGHDT, CDR2 YNNKEL (reference sequence). The CDR3 consists of 13 residues. V was clipped by 1 base and J by 6 bases, with 9 bases between them. The CDR3 DNA sequence: TGTGCCAGCAGCCAAGGGGGAGAGAAGACCCAGTACTTC. Translated, it gives CASSQGGEKTQYF.

This clonotype appeared many times. The chain links TRBV21-1 to TRBJ1-6; the table names TRBD1, a call not compared with the DNA. TRBV21-1 is a pseudogene segment. The CDR3 spans 18 residues. For the CDR3, the DNA is TGTGCCAGCAGCAAAGGGACAGGGGACGACTCCTATAATTCACCCCTCCACTTT. It specifies CASSKGTGDDSYNSPLHF.

The rearrangement uses TRBV6-6 and TRBJ2-7, with TRBD2 matching 7 bases. Trimming took 7 bases from V and 7 from J; bases not matched to a gene: 10. The V gene's germline CDR1 is MNHNY and CDR2 SVGAGI (reference sequence). The CDR3 length is 13 residues. The CDR3 reads CASNGLGNNEQYF. DNA for the CDR3: TGTGCCAGCAACGGACTAGGTAACAATGAGCAGTACTTC.